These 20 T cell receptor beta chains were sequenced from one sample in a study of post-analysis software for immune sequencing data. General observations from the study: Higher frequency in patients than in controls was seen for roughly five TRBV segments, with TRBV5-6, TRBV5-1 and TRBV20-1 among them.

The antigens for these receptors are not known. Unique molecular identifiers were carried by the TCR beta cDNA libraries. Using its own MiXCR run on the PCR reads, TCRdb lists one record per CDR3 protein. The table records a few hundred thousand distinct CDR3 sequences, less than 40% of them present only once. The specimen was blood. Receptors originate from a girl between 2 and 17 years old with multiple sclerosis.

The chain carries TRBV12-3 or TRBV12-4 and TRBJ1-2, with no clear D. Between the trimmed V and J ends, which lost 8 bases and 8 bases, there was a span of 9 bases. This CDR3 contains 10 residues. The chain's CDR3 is CASGEGGYTF. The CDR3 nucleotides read TGTGCCAGCGGGGAAGGGGGCTACACCTTC.

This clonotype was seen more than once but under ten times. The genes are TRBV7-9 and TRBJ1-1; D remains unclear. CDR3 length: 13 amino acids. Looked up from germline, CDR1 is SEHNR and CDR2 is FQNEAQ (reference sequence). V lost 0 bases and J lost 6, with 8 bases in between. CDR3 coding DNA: TGTGCCAGCAGCTTAGCAGCTGGGCCTGAAGCTTTCTTT. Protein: CASSLAAGPEAFF. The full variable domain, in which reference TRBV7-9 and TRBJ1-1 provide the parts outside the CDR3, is DTGVSQNPRHKITKRGQNVTFRCDPISEHNRLYWYRQTLGQGPEFLTYFQNEAQLEKSRLLSDRFSAERPKGSFSTLEIQRTEQGDSAMYLCASSLAAGPEAFFGQGTRLTVV.

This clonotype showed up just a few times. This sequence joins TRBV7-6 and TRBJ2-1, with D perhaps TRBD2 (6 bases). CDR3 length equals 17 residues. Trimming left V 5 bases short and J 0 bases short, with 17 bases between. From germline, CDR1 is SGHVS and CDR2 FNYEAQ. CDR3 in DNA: TGTGCCAGCAGCCCCGTCCTGCGGGGAAGCTCCTACAATGAGCAGTTCTTC. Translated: CASSPVLRGSSYNEQFF.

CDR3 DNA: TGCAGTGCTAGAGATACCCAGGTCAGATACGAGCAGTACTTC. The encoded protein is CSARDTQVRYEQYF. The rearrangement links TRBV20-1 to TRBJ2-7; D remains ambiguous. The germline gives CDR1 DFQATT, CDR2 SNEGSKA (reference sequence). The CDR3 has 14 amino acids. Trimming shortened V by 0 bases and J by 4 bases, and 13 bases separated the two germline ends.

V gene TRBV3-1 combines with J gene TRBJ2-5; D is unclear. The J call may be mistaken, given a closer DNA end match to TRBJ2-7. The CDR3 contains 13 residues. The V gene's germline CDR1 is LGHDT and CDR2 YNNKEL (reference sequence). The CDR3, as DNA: TGTGCCAGCAGCCAGCGGTCCGGCGGCGAGCAGTACTTC. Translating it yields CASSQRSGGEQYF.

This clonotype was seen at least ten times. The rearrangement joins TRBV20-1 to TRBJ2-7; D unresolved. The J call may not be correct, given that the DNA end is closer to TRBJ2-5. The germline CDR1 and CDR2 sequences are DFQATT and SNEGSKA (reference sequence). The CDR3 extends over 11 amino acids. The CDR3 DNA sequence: TGCAGTGCCTCCCTGGGGGAGACCCAGTACTTC. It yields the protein CSASLGETQYF.

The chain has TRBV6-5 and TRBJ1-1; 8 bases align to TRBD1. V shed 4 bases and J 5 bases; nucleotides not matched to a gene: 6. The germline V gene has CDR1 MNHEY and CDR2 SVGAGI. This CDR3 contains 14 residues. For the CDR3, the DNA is TGTGCCAGCAGTTGGACAGGGAGGGGAACTGAAGCTTTCTTT. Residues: CASSWTGRGTEAFF.

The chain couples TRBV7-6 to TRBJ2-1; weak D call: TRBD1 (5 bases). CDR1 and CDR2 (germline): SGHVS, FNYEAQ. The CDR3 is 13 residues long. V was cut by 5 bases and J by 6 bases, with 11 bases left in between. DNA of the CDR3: TGTGCCAGCAGCCCTCGACAGTTCAATGAGCAGTTCTTC. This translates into CASSPRQFNEQFF.

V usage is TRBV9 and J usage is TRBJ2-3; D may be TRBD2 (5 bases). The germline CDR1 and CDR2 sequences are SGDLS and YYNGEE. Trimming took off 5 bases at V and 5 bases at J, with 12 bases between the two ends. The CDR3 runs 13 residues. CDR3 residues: CASSPYGGDTQYF. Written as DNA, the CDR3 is TGTGCCAGCAGTCCGTACGGAGGAGATACGCAGTATTTT.

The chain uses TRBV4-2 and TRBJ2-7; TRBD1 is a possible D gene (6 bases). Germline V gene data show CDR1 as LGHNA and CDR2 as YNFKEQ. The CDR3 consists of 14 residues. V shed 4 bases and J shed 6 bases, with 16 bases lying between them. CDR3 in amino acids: CASSPDRFGREQYF. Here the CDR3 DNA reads TGTGCCAGCAGCCCCGACAGGTTCGGCCGCGAGCAGTACTTC.

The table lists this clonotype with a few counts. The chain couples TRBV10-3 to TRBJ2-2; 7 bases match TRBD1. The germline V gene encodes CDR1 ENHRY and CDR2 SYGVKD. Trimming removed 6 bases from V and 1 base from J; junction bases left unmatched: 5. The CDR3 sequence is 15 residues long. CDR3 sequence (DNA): TGTGCCATCAGAGGGGACAGCAAGAACACCGGGGAGCTGTTTTTT. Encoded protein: CAIRGDSKNTGELFF.

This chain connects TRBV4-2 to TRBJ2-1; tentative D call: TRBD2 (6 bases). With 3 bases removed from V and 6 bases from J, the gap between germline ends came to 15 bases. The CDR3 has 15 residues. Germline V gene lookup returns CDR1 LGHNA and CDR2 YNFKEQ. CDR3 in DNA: TGTGCCAGCAGCCAGGCGTTGCGGGGCTTCAATGAGCAGTTCTTC. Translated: CASSQALRGFNEQFF.

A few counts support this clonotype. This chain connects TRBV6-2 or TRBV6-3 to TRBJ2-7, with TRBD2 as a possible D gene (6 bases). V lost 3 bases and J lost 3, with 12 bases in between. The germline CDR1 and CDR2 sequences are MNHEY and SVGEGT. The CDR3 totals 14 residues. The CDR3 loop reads CASSYGGNNYEQYF. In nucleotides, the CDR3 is TGTGCCAGCAGTTATGGAGGGAATAACTACGAGCAGTACTTC.

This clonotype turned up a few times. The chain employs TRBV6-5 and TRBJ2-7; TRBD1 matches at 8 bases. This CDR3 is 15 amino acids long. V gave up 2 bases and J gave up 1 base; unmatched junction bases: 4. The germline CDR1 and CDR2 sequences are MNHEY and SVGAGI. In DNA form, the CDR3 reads TGTGCCAGCAGTTACGGGGGACAGGATTCCTACGAGCAGTACTTC. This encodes CASSYGGQDSYEQYF.

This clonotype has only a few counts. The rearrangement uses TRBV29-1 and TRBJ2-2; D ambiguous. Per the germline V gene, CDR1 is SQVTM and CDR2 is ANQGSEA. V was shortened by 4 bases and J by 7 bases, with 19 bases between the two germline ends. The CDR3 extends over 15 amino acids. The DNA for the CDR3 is TGCAGCGTTGGCGTAGGGCCGGTCCCCCTCGGGGAGCTGTTTTTT. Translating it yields CSVGVGPVPLGELFF.

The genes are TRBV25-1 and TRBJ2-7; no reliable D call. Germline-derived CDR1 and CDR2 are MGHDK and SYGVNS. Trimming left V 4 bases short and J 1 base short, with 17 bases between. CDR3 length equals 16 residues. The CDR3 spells CASSGPLARGSYEQYF. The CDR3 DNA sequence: TGTGCCAGCAGTGGCCCCCTGGCTAGAGGATCCTACGAGCAGTACTTC.

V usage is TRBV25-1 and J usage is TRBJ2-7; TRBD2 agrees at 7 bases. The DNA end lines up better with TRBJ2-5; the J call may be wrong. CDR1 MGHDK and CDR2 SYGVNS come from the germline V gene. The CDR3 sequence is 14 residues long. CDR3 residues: CASGALAGGETQYF. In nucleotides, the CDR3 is TGTGCCAGCGGGGCATTAGCCGGGGGGGAGACCCAGTACTTC.

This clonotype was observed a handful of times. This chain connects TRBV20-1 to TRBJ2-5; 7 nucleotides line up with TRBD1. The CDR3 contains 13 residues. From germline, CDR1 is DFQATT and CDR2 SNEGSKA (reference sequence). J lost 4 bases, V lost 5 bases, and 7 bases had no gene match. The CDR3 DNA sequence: TGCAGTGCTGACAGGGTTGGAGGAGAGACCCAGTACTTC. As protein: CSADRVGGETQYF.

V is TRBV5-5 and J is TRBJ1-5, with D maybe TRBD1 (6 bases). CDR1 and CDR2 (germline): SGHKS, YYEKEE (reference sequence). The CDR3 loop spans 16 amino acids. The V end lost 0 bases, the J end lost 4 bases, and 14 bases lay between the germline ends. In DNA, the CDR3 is TGTGCCAGCAGCTTGGCAGCCGGGGGCGATAATCAGCCCCAGCATTTT. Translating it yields CASSLAAGGDNQPQHF. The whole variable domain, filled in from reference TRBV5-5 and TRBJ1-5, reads DAGVTQSPTHLIKTRGQQVTLRCSPISGHKSVSWYQQVLGQGPQFIFQYYEKEERGRGNFPDRFSARQFPNYSSELNVNALLLGDSALYLCASSLAAGGDNQPQHFGDGTRLSIL.

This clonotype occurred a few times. The CDR3 coding sequence is TGCAGTGCTAGAGTTAGGGGGCTTAGCTACACCTTC. Translating it yields CSARVRGLSYTF. The chain employs TRBV20-1 and TRBJ1-2, with 7 nucleotides matching TRBD1. Germline V gene sequence: CDR1 DFQATT, CDR2 SNEGSKA (reference sequence). There are 12 residues in the CDR3. With 1 base clipped from V and 9 bases from J, the junction kept 5 bases outside the gene matches.